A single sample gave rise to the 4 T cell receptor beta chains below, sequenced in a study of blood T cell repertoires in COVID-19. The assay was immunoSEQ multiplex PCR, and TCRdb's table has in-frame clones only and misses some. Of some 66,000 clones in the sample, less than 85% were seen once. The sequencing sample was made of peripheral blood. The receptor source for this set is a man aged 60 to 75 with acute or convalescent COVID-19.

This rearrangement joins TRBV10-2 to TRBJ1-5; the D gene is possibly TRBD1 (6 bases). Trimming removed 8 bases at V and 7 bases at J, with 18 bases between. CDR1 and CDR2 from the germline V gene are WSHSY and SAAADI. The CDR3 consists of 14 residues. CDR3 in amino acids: CASFWPRGLQPQHF. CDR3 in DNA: TGCGCCAGCTTTTGGCCAAGGGGGTTGCAGCCCCAGCATTTT.

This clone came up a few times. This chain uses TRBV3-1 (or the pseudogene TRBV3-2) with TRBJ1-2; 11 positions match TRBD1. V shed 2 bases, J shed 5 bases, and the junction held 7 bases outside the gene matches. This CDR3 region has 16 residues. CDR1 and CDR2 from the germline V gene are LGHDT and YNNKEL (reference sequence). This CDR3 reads CASSQLRTGGRYGYTF. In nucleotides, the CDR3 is TGTGCCAGCAGCCAACTCCGGACAGGGGGCAGGTATGGCTACACCTTC.

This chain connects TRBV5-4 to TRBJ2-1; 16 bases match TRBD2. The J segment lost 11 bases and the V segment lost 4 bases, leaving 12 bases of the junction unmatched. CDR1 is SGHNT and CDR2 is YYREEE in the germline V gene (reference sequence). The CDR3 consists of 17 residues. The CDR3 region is CASSPSTGTSGGAQQFF. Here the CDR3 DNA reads TGTGCCAGCAGCCCAAGTACCGGGACTAGCGGGGGGGCTCAGCAGTTCTTC.

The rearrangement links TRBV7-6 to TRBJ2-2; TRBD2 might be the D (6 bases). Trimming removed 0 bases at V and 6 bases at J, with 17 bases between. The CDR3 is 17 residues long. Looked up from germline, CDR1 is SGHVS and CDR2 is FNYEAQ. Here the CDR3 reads CASSLAGGLTYAGELFF. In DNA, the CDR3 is TGTGCCAGCAGCTTAGCGGGGGGACTTACCTACGCCGGGGAGCTGTTTTTT. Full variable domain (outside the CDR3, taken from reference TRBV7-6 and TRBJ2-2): GAGVSQSPRYKVTKRGQDVALRCDPISGHVSLYWYRQALGQGPEFLTYFNYEAQQDKSGLPNDRFSAERPEGSISTLTIQRTEQRDSAMYRCASSLAGGLTYAGELFFGEGSRLTVL.